The rows below give T cell receptor beta chains drawn from one sample of a study of metastatic and nonmetastatic thyroid tumors. From the PCR reads, TCRdb re-called clones with MiXCR. The sample contains more than 35,000 clones, about a sixth of which appear only once. The sequenced sample was blood. These receptors all come from a male donor with papillary thyroid cancer or a benign thyroid nodule (not recorded which). Some clones in this sample may be carry-over from other donors' samples. Each CDR3 is given with its conserved first and last residue. A D gene is named only where the DNA matches it firmly. Clone size, where shown, is once, few, many, or a class for clones that have expanded.

V gene	clone size	D gene	J gene	CDR3 protein	CDR3 DNA
TRBV6-6	few	-	TRBJ2-1	CASSYLSLSSWRENEQFF	TGTGCCAGCAGTTACCTGTCGCTGTCTAGCTGGAGGGAGAATGAGCAGTTCTTC
TRBV11-2	many	TRBD2	TRBJ2-3	CASSLQEPLAGDTQYF	TGTGCCAGCAGCTTGCAGGAACCCCTAGCGGGCGATACGCAGTATTTT
TRBV3-1	many	-	TRBJ1-1	CASSQGVNTEAFF	TGTGCCAGCAGCCAAGGCGTGAACACTGAAGCTTTCTTT
TRBV2	many	TRBD1	TRBJ1-1	CASSDPGTGYTEAFF	TGTGCCAGCAGTGACCCCGGGACAGGGTACACTGAAGCTTTCTTT
TRBV12-3/TRBV12-4	medium-sized	-	TRBJ1-2	CASSLKSPGGIDYGYTF	TGTGCCAGCAGTTTAAAGTCCCCCGGGGGAATAGACTATGGCTACACCTTC
TRBV10-1	-	TRBD1	TRBJ2-3	CASSAAPGQCATDTQYF	TGCGCCAGCAGCGCCGCTCCGGGACAGTGTGCAACAGATACGCAGTATTTT
TRBV19	many	TRBD2	TRBJ2-7	CASSMTSGTTYEQYF	TGTGCCAGTAGTATGACTAGCGGAACGACCTACGAGCAGTACTTC
TRBV6-2/TRBV6-3	medium-sized	-	TRBJ2-7	CASNPTLGSSYEQYF	TGTGCCAGCAACCCTACCCTCGGTTCGTCCTACGAGCAGTACTTC
TRBV5-8	many	-	TRBJ2-2	CASSFHRSGELFF	TGTGCCAGCAGCTTCCACAGGTCCGGGGAGCTGTTTTTT
TRBV27	medium-sized	-	TRBJ1-6	CASSLSRTVELFGALHF	TGTGCCAGCAGTTTATCTCGGACAGTAGAGCTTTTCGGGGCCCTCCACTTT
TRBV2	many	TRBD2	TRBJ2-3	CASRKGTSSRTDTQYF	TGTGCCAGCAGGAAGGGGACTAGCAGCCGCACAGATACGCAGTATTTT
TRBV13	many	TRBD2	TRBJ2-3	CASSPLTSGRDTQYF	TGTGCCAGCAGCCCCTTGACTAGCGGGAGGGATACGCAGTATTTT